One and the same sample provided the 7 T cell receptor beta chains below, sequenced in a study of T cells in Graves' hyperthyroidism and ophthalmopathy. The TCR beta CDR3 regions underwent amplification using RNA transcripts as the source. The primer set for the first-round RT-PCR of the TCR CDR3 was HTBI. TCRdb ran MiXCR on the multiplex PCR reads and lists one entry per CDR3 protein. Of 300,000 to 450,000 distinct CDR3 sequences detected, approximately 14% appear once; the ten largest clones hold around a quarter. Sequenced input: blood. The source is a woman under 30 with Graves' hyperthyroidism that later progressed to Graves' ophthalmopathy.

This chain joins TRBV7-9 and TRBJ2-3; 11 bases match TRBD2. The CDR3 has 16 amino acids. Germline loops: CDR1 SEHNR, CDR2 FQNEAQ (reference sequence). Trimming at V came to 4 bases and at J to 4 bases, leaving 7 bases not matched to a gene. CDR3 protein: CASSSLLAGDPDTQYF. The CDR3 bases are TGTGCCAGCAGCTCTTTACTAGCGGGAGACCCAGATACGCAGTATTTT.

V gene TRBV15 combines with J gene TRBJ2-1; D is undetermined. Germline CDR1 LNHNV, CDR2 YYDKDF (reference sequence). V lost 3 bases and J lost 8, with 11 bases in between. There are 13 residues in the CDR3. CDR3 DNA sequence: TGTGCCACCAGCAGGTCCAACTTGGATGAGCAGTTCTTC. It encodes CATSRSNLDEQFF.

There are many counts of this clonotype. The rearrangement links TRBV2 to TRBJ2-2; no definite D call. The CDR3 totals 11 residues. Trimming shortened V by 8 bases and J by 7 bases, and 8 bases separated the two germline ends. CDR1 and CDR2 from the germline V gene are SNHLY and FYNNEI. The CDR3 nucleotides read TGTGCCAGCCTAGACGGCGGGGAGCTGTTTTTT. As protein: CASLDGGELFF.

This clonotype was counted many times. This chain joins TRBV7-3 and TRBJ2-7, with 14 bases fitting TRBD2. The CDR3 covers 18 residues. V was pared by 10 bases and J by 5 bases, with 19 bases of the junction left unmatched. Germline V gene lookup returns CDR1 SGHTA and CDR2 FQGTGA. The CDR3 region is CANTNPGLAGESKDEQYF. The CDR3 DNA sequence: TGTGCCAACACTAATCCGGGACTAGCGGGAGAGTCTAAGGACGAGCAGTACTTC.

V usage is TRBV5-6 and J usage is TRBJ1-2; D not certain. Germline V CDR1 and CDR2: SGHDT, YYEEEE. V was cut by 0 bases and J by 6 bases, with 12 bases left in between. This CDR3 region has 14 residues. CDR3 nucleotides: TGTGCCAGCAGCTTGGGGACGGAAGCTCATGGCTACACCTTC. Translating gives CASSLGTEAHGYTF.

This clonotype was counted between two and nine times. The J gene is TRBJ2-2, the V gene TRBV6-5; 9 bases fit TRBD2. The V segment lost 1 base and the J segment 3 bases; nucleotides outside the gene matches: 3. This CDR3 is built from 16 residues. The germline V gene has CDR1 MNHEY and CDR2 SVGAGI. CDR3: CASSYFSGGDTGELFF. Written as DNA, the CDR3 is TGTGCCAGCAGTTACTTTAGCGGGGGTGACACCGGGGAGCTGTTTTTT.

This clonotype was observed many times. The chain combines TRBV5-1 with TRBJ2-4, with D perhaps TRBD1 or TRBD2 (5 bases each). Germline V gene sequence: CDR1 SGHRS, CDR2 YFSETQ. Trimming removed 4 bases at V and 0 bases at J, with 14 bases between. The CDR3 has 16 residues. CDR3 DNA sequence: TGCGCCAGCAGCCCCGGGACGGGCCTAGCCAAAAACATTCAGTACTTC. This codes for CASSPGTGLAKNIQYF.